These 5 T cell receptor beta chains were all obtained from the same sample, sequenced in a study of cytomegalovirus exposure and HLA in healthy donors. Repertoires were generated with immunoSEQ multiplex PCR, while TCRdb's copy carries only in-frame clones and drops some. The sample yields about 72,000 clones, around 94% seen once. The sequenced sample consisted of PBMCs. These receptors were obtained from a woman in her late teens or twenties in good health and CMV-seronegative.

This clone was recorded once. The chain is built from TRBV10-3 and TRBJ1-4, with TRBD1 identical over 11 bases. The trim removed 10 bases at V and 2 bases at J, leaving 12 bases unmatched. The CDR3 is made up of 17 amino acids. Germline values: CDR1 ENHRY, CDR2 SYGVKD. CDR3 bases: TGTGCCACTGCCCCGGGACAGGGGGTTTCTACTAATGAAAAACTGTTTTTT. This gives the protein CATAPGQGVSTNEKLFF.

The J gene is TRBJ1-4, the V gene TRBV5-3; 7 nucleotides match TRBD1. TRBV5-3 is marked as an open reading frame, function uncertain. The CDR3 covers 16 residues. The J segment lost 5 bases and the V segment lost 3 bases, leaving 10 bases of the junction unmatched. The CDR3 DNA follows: TGTGCCAGAAGCTCAATTTGGACAGGCCGAAATGAAAAACTGTTTTTT. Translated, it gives CARSSIWTGRNEKLFF.

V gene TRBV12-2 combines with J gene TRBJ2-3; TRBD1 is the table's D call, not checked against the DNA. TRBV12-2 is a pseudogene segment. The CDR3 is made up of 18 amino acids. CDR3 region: CASRLDWDRDVNTDTQYF. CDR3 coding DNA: TGTGCAAGTCGCTTAGATTGGGACAGGGACGTGAACACAGATACGCAGTATTTT.

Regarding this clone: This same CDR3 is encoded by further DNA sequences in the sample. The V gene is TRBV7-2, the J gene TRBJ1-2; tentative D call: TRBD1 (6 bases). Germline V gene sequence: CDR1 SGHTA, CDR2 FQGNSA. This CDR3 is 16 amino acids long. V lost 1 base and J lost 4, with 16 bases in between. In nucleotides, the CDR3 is TGTGCCAGCAGCTTAGTCCCCGAACAGGGTCCCTATGGCTACACCTTC. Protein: CASSLVPEQGPYGYTF.

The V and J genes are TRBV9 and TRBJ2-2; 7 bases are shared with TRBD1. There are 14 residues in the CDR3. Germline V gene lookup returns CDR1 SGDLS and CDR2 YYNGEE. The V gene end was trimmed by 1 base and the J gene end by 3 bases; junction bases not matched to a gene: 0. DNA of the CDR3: TGTGCCAGCAGCGTAAGGGGGCACACCGGGGAGCTGTTTTTT. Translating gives CASSVRGHTGELFF.